This TCR beta chain derives from a study of blood T cell repertoires in COVID-19. Study at large: T cells, B-cell-depleted T cells, or PBMCs provided the cDNA or gDNA that served as material.

V dropped 4 bases and J dropped 4; count of bases not matched to a gene: 17. The CDR3 runs 19 residues. The germline gives CDR1 MDHEN, CDR2 SYDVKM. How the authors handled the data: Amplification of reference gene primers was used by the study to estimate nucleated cell counts. Method: immunoSEQ multiplex PCR; TCRdb's copy keeps in-frame clones and lacks some. D and trimming come from the DNA, and the V and J calls and clone size come from that table. Found here are about 75,000 clones, 70% to 80% of them singletons; the top ten hold approximately 5%. This receptor was taken from a woman older than 75 with active or convalescent COVID-19. V usage is TRBV28 and J usage is TRBJ2-3; 10 nucleotides agree with TRBD2. The sequencing input was peripheral blood. The CDR3 bases are TGTGCCAGCAGTTCCGGGACTAGCGCGAATTCGGAGCCGCCAGATACGCAGTATTTT. Its translation: CASSSGTSANSEPPDTQYF.